Listed below are T cell receptor beta chains from one sample, sequenced in a study of shared clonotypes between healthy human individuals. Produced via immunoSEQ multiplex PCR; TCRdb's table is partial and in-frame only. The sample includes about 2.2 million clones, roughly 95% of them seen just once. Input material: naive CD8+ T cells from PBMCs. The source of these receptors is a man between 18 and 35 years old in good health. Some clones in this sample may be carry-over from other donors' samples. CDR3s include the opening cysteine and the closing phenylalanine or tryptophan. The D gene is left open where the match is weak.

J gene: TRBJ2-1; V gene: TRBV11-2; D gene: -; CDR3 protein: CASSSRDSFSSYNEQFF
J gene: TRBJ1-5; V gene: TRBV28; D gene: TRBD1; CDR3 protein: CASSTGTDHNQPQHF
J gene: TRBJ2-7; V gene: TRBV11-2; D gene: -; CDR3 protein: CASSLDPPDPYEQYF
J gene: TRBJ2-7; V gene: TRBV28; D gene: TRBD1; CDR3 protein: CASQGTGSPYEQYF
J gene: TRBJ1-1; V gene: TRBV19; D gene: -; CDR3 protein: CASSIRAGGNTEAFF
J gene: TRBJ2-7; V gene: TRBV2; D gene: TRBD1; CDR3 protein: CASIDRGLGDEQYF
J gene: TRBJ1-1; V gene: TRBV5-1; D gene: -; CDR3 protein: CASSLTGTEAFF
J gene: TRBJ1-4; V gene: TRBV4-1; D gene: -; CDR3 protein: CASSQEPRINEKLFF
J gene: TRBJ2-7; V gene: TRBV28; D gene: -; CDR3 protein: CASSLVAAGSYEQYF
J gene: TRBJ1-3; V gene: TRBV29-1; D gene: -; CDR3 protein: CSVEGSPSGNTIYF
J gene: TRBJ1-5; V gene: TRBV27; D gene: -; CDR3 protein: CASSLKLGGTQPQHF
J gene: TRBJ2-7; V gene: TRBV7-9; D gene: -; CDR3 protein: CASSPSLEQYF